These 7 T cell receptor beta chains came from one sample sequenced in a study of T cells after yellow fever vaccination. TCRdb re-derived calls from the 5' RACE reads in MiXCR, one entry per CDR3 protein. The sample has more than 350,000 distinct CDR3 sequences, about 9.9% seen once; the top ten hold roughly a sixth. Specimen: PBMCs, collected on the day of the first yellow fever vaccination. These receptors were collected from a man between 18 and 35 years old who received the YFV17D yellow fever vaccine.

This clonotype was observed a few times. The chain carries TRBV5-1 and TRBJ2-2; 12 nucleotides agree with TRBD2. There are 17 residues in the CDR3. V was clipped by 7 bases and J by 4 bases; unmatched bases: 11. Germline-derived CDR1 and CDR2 are SGHRS and YFSETQ. The CDR3 protein is CASGILAGGRFTGELFF. In DNA form, the CDR3 reads TGCGCCAGCGGCATACTAGCGGGGGGCCGTTTCACCGGGGAGCTGTTTTTT. The variable domain in full, completed from reference TRBV5-1 and TRBJ2-2, reads KAGVTQTPRYLIKTRGQQVTLSCSPISGHRSVSWYQQTPGQGLQFLFEYFSETQRNKGNFPGRFSGRQFSNSRSEMNVSTLELGDSALYLCASGILAGGRFTGELFFGEGSRLTVL.

This chain connects TRBV6-1 to TRBJ1-1; D call uncertain. The germline gives CDR1 MNHNS, CDR2 SASEGT. The CDR3 covers 13 residues. V lost 7 bases and J lost 2, with 11 bases in between. The CDR3 DNA reads as TGTGCCAGCACCCAGACGGCTAACACTGAAGCTTTCTTT. Its translation: CASTQTANTEAFF.

The chain joins TRBV11-2 to TRBJ2-3, with 11 bases that match TRBD2. The length of the CDR3 is 20 residues. Per the germline V gene, CDR1 is SGHAT and CDR2 is FQNNGV. The V gene end was trimmed by 4 bases and the J gene end by 0 bases; junction bases not matched to a gene: 15. The CDR3 DNA sequence: TGTGCCAGCAGCTCCCGACTAGCGGGACTAGCTCCTTCTAGCACAGATACGCAGTATTTT. Its translation is CASSSRLAGLAPSSTDTQYF.

The CDR3 reads CASSSFGGGQGYGYTF. The CDR3 DNA sequence: TGTGCCAGCAGCTCCTTCGGTGGGGGACAGGGCTATGGCTACACCTTC. The J gene is TRBJ1-2, the V gene TRBV7-2, with TRBD1 identical over 9 bases. CDR1 and CDR2 from the germline V gene are SGHTA and FQGNSA. The ends lost 4 bases at V and 4 bases at J; junction bases unmatched: 10. This CDR3 has 16 residues.

This clonotype has only a few counts. The gene calls are TRBV7-2 and TRBJ2-1, with 12 bases identical to TRBD2. Germline loops: CDR1 SGHTA, CDR2 FQGNSA. The V gene end was trimmed by 4 bases and the J gene end by 12 bases; junction bases not matched to a gene: 13. This CDR3 has 16 amino acids. CDR3: CASSWGAGTSGLGQFF. The CDR3 DNA reads as TGTGCCAGCAGCTGGGGGGCCGGGACTAGCGGGCTGGGGCAGTTCTTC.

This clonotype was found many times. The CDR3 reads CASSTRGGRRTYNEQFF. In DNA, the CDR3 is TGTGCCAGCAGTACCCGGGGGGGGCGCCGAACCTACAATGAGCAGTTCTTC. This chain links TRBV27 with TRBJ2-1; 8 bases map to TRBD2. The germline V gene has CDR1 MNHEY and CDR2 SMNVEV (reference sequence). The CDR3 sequence is 17 residues long. Trimming took 5 bases from V and 2 from J; bases not matched to a gene: 11.

This clonotype appeared a few times. The CDR3 DNA sequence: TGTGCCAGCAGCCCTCGACAGGGGGGTACCCACCCTCCCTACGAGCAGTACGTC. This gives the protein CASSPRQGGTHPPYEQYV. The chain joins TRBV11-1 to TRBJ2-7; 9 bases are a match to TRBD1. The CDR3 runs 18 residues. Looked up from germline, CDR1 is SGHAT and CDR2 is FQDESV (reference sequence). The V segment lost 5 bases and the J segment 2 bases; nucleotides outside the gene matches: 16.